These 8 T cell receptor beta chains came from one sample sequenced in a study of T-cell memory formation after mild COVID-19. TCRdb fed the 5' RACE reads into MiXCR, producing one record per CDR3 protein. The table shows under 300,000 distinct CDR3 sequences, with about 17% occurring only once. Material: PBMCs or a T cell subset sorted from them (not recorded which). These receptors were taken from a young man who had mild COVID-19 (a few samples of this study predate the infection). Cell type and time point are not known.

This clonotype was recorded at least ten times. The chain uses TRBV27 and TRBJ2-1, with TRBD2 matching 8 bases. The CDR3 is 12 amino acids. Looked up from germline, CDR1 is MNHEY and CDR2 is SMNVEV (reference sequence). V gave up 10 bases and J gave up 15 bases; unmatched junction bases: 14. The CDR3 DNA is TGTGCCACCGGGACTAGAGGGGGGGGTCGGTTCTTC. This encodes CATGTRGGGRFF.

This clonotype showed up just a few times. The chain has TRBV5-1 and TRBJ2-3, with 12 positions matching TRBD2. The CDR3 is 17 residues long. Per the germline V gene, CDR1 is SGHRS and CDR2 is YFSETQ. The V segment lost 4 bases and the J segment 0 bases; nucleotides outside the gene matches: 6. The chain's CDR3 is CASSEATSGGSTDTQYF. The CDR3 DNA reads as TGCGCCAGCAGCGAAGCAACTAGCGGGGGGAGCACAGATACGCAGTATTTT.

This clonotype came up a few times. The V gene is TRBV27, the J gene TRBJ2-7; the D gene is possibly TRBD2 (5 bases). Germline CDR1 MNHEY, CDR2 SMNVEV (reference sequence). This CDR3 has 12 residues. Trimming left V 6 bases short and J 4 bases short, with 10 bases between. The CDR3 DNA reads TGTGCCAGCAGCACTAGTCGGTACGAGCAGTACTTC. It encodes CASSTSRYEQYF.

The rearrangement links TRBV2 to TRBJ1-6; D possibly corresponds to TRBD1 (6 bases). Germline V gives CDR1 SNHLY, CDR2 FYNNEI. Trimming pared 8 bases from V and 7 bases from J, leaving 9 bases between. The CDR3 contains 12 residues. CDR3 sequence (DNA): TGTGCCAGCGAAGGGGGGAATTCACCCCTCCACTTT. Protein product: CASEGGNSPLHF.

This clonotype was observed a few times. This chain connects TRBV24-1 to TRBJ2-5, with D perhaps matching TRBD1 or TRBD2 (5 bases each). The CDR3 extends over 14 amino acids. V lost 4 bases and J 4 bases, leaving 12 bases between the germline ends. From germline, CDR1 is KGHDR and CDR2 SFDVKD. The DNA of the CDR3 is TGTGCCACCAGTGACCCGGGACGGAGAGAGACCCAGTACTTC. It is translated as CATSDPGRRETQYF.

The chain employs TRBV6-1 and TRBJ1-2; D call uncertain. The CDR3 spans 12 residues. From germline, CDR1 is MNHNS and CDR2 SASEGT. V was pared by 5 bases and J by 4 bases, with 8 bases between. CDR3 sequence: CASSTPPYGYTF. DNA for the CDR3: TGTGCCAGCAGTACTCCGCCCTATGGCTACACCTTC.

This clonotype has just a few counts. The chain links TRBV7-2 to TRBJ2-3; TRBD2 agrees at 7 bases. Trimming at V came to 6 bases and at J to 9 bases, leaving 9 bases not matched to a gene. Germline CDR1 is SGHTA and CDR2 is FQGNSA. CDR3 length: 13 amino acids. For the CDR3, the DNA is TGTGCCAGCAGTCTGCCGGGGGGAGGGACGCAGTATTTT. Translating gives CASSLPGGGTQYF.

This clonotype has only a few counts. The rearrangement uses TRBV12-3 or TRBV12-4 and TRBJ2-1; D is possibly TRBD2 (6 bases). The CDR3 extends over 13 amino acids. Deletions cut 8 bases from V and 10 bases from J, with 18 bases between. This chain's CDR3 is CASRGGGYGEQFF. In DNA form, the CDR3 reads TGTGCCAGCCGCGGAGGAGGGTACGGGGAGCAGTTCTTC.